The TCR beta chain under discussion was sequenced for a study of CD8 T cells in Susac syndrome. Overall study results and limits: The relatively small number of individuals in the TCR sequencing and HLA analysis was acknowledged by the study.

Blood CD8+ and CD4+ T cells underwent high-throughput TCR beta sequencing. This clonotype appeared a few times. Its antigen is currently unknown. V shed 2 bases and J shed 2 bases, with 5 bases lying between them. Germline CDR1 MGHDK, CDR2 SYGVNS. This CDR3 contains 13 residues. A quantity of roughly 0.5 to 1 ug RNA underwent reverse transcription using random hexamers. An immunoSEQ multiplex PCR generated amplified TCR beta CDR3 products spanning 54 Vbeta and 13 Jbeta. MiXCR, applied by TCRdb to the immunoSEQ multiplex PCR reads, yields one record per CDR3 protein. The repertoire has a few hundred thousand distinct CDR3 sequences, approximately 95% of them found once; the top ten carry roughly 0.1%.

The gene calls are TRBV25-1 and TRBJ2-3; D is unresolved. The sample taken for sequencing was CD4+ T cells from PBMCs. This receptor was taken from a human donor with multiple sclerosis. Written as DNA, the CDR3 is TGTGCCAGCAGTGAAGGGTCCACAGATACGCAGTATTTT. Translation gives CASSEGSTDTQYF.